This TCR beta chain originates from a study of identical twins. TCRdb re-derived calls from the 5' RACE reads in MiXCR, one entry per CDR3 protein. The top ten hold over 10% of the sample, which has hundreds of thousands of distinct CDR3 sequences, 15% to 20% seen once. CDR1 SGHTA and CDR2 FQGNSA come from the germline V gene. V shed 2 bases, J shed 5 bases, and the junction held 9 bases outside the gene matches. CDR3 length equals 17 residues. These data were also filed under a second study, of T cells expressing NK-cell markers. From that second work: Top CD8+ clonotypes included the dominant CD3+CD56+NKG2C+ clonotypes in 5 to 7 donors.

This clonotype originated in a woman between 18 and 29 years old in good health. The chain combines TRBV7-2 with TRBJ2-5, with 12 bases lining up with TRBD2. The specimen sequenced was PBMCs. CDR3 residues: CASSLQASGRARETQYF. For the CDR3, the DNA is TGTGCCAGCAGCTTACAGGCTAGCGGGAGGGCCAGGGAGACCCAGTACTTC.